Following are 15 T cell receptor beta chains from one sample sequenced in a study of shared clonotypes between healthy human individuals. Libraries were prepared by immunoSEQ multiplex PCR; TCRdb keeps only in-frame clonotypes and omits some of them. The sample has approximately 1.5 million clones; roughly 98% are singletons. The sequencing sample was made of naive CD4+ T cells sorted from blood. This sample's subset: CD45RA+ positively selected. The receptor source for this set is a man aged 25 to 45 in good health.

This rearrangement joins TRBV11-2 to TRBJ1-1; D gene uncertain. CDR3 length: 14 residues. Germline V gene sequence: CDR1 SGHAT, CDR2 FQNNGV. Trimming took 5 bases from V and 5 from J, leaving 15 bases between them. CDR3 DNA: TGTGCCAGCAGCCCCGACTGGAGTTGGACTGAAGCTTTCTTT. Protein sequence: CASSPDWSWTEAFF.

The V call is TRBV5-1, the J call TRBJ2-1; D is perhaps TRBD1 (5 bases). The CDR3 length is 14 residues. Trimming left V 4 bases short and J 7 bases short, with 15 bases between. CDR1 and CDR2 (germline): SGHRS, YFSETQ. The CDR3 spells CASSEHRLWNEQFF. The CDR3 DNA follows: TGCGCCAGCAGCGAACACAGGTTGTGGAATGAGCAGTTCTTC.

V and J are TRBV7-9 and TRBJ2-6; weak D call: TRBD1 (6 bases). Deletions cut 8 bases from V and 2 bases from J, with 13 bases between. The CDR3 loop spans 15 amino acids. Germline CDR1 reads SEHNR; CDR2 reads FQNEAQ (reference sequence). The CDR3 sequence is CASRTAVTGANVLTF. The CDR3 DNA follows: TGTGCCAGCCGGACAGCCGTGACTGGGGCCAACGTCCTGACTTTC.

The chain combines TRBV10-3 with TRBJ2-2; D not certain. Germline V gene data show CDR1 as ENHRY and CDR2 as SYGVKD. The CDR3 is 15 residues long. V lost 6 bases, J lost 0 bases, and 11 bases lay in between. CDR3 protein: CAIRGLAANTGELFF. CDR3 DNA: TGTGCCATCAGGGGGTTAGCAGCGAACACCGGGGAGCTGTTTTTT.

V usage is TRBV7-2 and J usage is TRBJ2-6; D gene ambiguous. The germline CDR1 and CDR2 sequences are SGHTA and FQGNSA. With 6 bases removed from V and 1 base from J, the gap between germline ends came to 13 bases. This CDR3 has 16 amino acids. In nucleotides, the CDR3 is TGTGCCAGCAGTAACCGGCCAGGTTCTGGGGCCAACGTCCTGACTTTC. Protein: CASSNRPGSGANVLTF.

The chain is built from TRBV11-2 and TRBJ2-7, with 8 bases matching TRBD2. J gave up 2 bases and V 5 bases, and 11 bases lay outside the gene matches. CDR1 is SGHAT and CDR2 is FQNNGV in the germline V gene. This CDR3 is 16 amino acids long. The CDR3 coding sequence is TGTGCCAGCAGCGCCGTTATCGGGAGGGCTCCCTACGAGCAGTACTTC. It is translated as CASSAVIGRAPYEQYF.

This chain uses TRBV18 with TRBJ2-7; no clear D. V lost 3 bases and J 2 bases, leaving 11 bases between the germline ends. Germline-derived CDR1 and CDR2 are KGHSH and LQKENI. This CDR3 has 14 residues. CDR3 sequence: CASSPRQEAYEQYF. CDR3 sequence (DNA): TGTGCCAGCTCACCGAGGCAGGAAGCCTACGAGCAGTACTTC.

The rearrangement uses TRBV6-5 and TRBJ2-2; D uncertain. The V gene lost 4 bases and the J gene lost 2 bases, with 8 bases spanning the gap. Germline V gene lookup returns CDR1 MNHEY and CDR2 SVGAGI. The CDR3 length is 14 residues. CDR3 bases: TGTGCCAGCAGTTTTATCACCAACACCGGGGAGCTGTTTTTT. This translates into CASSFITNTGELFF.

The gene calls are TRBV5-4 and TRBJ1-2; 7 positions match TRBD1. Germline V gene data show CDR1 as SGHNT and CDR2 as YYREEE (reference sequence). V shed 4 bases, J shed 3 bases, and the junction held 12 bases outside the gene matches. CDR3 length equals 16 residues. The CDR3 sequence: CASSTGDRRVDYGYTF. CDR3 nucleotides: TGTGCCAGCAGCACCGGGGACAGAAGGGTCGACTATGGCTACACCTTC.

The V call is TRBV4-3, the J call TRBJ1-2, with 7 bases identical to TRBD1. The CDR3 extends over 16 amino acids. Germline V CDR1 and CDR2: LGHNA, YSLEER. Trimming at V came to 0 bases and at J to 3 bases, leaving 7 bases not matched to a gene. The CDR3 loop is CASSQDHRQGHYGYTF. In nucleotides, the CDR3 is TGCGCCAGCAGCCAAGATCATCGACAGGGCCACTATGGCTACACCTTC.

The chain links TRBV7-3 to TRBJ1-2; D unresolved. Trimming left V 4 bases short and J 4 bases short, with 13 bases between. The CDR3 runs to 14 residues. Germline lookup yields CDR1 SGHTA and CDR2 FQGTGA. The CDR3: CASSSSATSYGYTF. The CDR3 nucleotides read TGTGCCAGCAGCTCCAGCGCCACTTCCTATGGCTACACCTTC.

This chain connects TRBV15 to TRBJ2-5; D is possibly TRBD2 (5 bases). The CDR3 totals 17 residues. V lost 0 bases to trimming and J lost 5 bases, with 19 bases between them. Germline assignment: CDR1 LNHNV and CDR2 YYDKDF (reference sequence). This CDR3 reads CATSRDASAVQRETQYF. The CDR3 DNA is TGTGCCACCAGCAGAGATGCTTCGGCAGTTCAGCGGGAGACCCAGTACTTC.

As DNA, the CDR3 is TGTGCCATCAGCGAGACAGGGCTGGGTGGCTACACCTTC. It encodes CAISETGLGGYTF. J is TRBJ1-2 and V is TRBV10-3, with 7 bases fitting TRBD1. Trimming at V came to 6 bases and at J to 7 bases, leaving 8 bases not matched to a gene. Germline V CDR1 and CDR2: ENHRY, SYGVKD. The CDR3 is 13 amino acids.

The chain carries TRBV27 and TRBJ2-7, with 7 bases identical to TRBD1. The CDR3 covers 13 residues. V lost 6 bases to trimming and J lost 7 bases; unmatched junction nucleotides: 9. The germline CDR1 and CDR2 sequences are MNHEY and SMNVEV (reference sequence). For the CDR3, the DNA is TGTGCCAGCAGCCTGACAGGGTCGAGTGAGCAGTACTTC. This encodes CASSLTGSSEQYF.

Only one count was recorded for this clone. The chain has TRBV5-1 and TRBJ1-4; D is uncertain. Germline CDR1 and CDR2: SGHRS and YFSETQ. This CDR3 is built from 17 residues. Trimming stripped 0 bases from V and 7 bases from J, with 19 bases between. The CDR3 DNA sequence: TGCGCCAGCAGCTTGGACAGCCTAGCCACTGTCACTGAAAAACTGTTTTTT. Its protein product is CASSLDSLATVTEKLFF.